The rows below give T cell receptor beta chains drawn from one sample of a study of monozygotic twins with inflammatory bowel disease. TCRdb re-called the 5' RACE reads; every CDR3 protein appears as one record, without DNA. The record lists about 110,000 distinct CDR3 sequences, of which the ten most abundant hold about an eighth. Sequencing input: blood. The receptors derive from a human donor with ulcerative colitis or Crohn's disease, or a healthy co-twin of an affected twin (not recorded which). The CDR3 runs from the conserved cysteine through the conserved F or W. The order of the fields is CDR3 length, J gene, V gene, CDR3 protein.

16 TRBJ2-1 TRBV7-6 CASSLASTMVDNEQFF
19 TRBJ2-5 TRBV24-1 CATSDLRAGTGGSRETQYF
16 TRBJ1-1 TRBV15 CATSSEETGAPTEAFF
18 TRBJ2-7 TRBV6-2/TRBV6-3 CASSPGLAGGTGSDEQYF
14 TRBJ2-1 TRBV28 CASSLANSYNEQFF
14 TRBJ1-1 TRBV27 CASKYRSGAPEAFF
13 TRBJ2-1 TRBV20-1 CSAPGLAFNEQFF
15 TRBJ2-3 TRBV4-3 CASSQGGAVGDTQYF
14 TRBJ2-1 TRBV11-3 CASSLGLGGPEQFF
16 TRBJ1-5 TRBV24-1 CATSDSGRVSNQPQHF
15 TRBJ1-5 TRBV5-1 CASSPVGGTDQPQHF
15 TRBJ2-2 TRBV4-3 CASSQDPRGGGELFF
17 TRBJ2-2 TRBV12-3/TRBV12-4 CASVSWLAGVGPGELFF
14 TRBJ2-2 TRBV5-1 CASSWGSNTGELFF
13 TRBJ1-2 TRBV7-9 CASSLDSFDGYTF
15 TRBJ1-1 TRBV7-8 CASSPRGGMDTEAFF
15 TRBJ1-2 TRBV28 CASSLTGTLTGGYTF
14 TRBJ2-3 TRBV7-6 CASSPRGAADTQYF
17 TRBJ1-4 TRBV5-1 CASSISPRAATNEKLFF
13 TRBJ2-1 TRBV11-3 CASSLESYNEQFF
17 TRBJ2-3 TRBV5-4 CASSHPGLAGGTDTQYF
14 TRBJ2-2 TRBV5-1 CASSLGSNTGELFF
15 TRBJ1-1 TRBV19 CASSISTGGLTEAFF
12 TRBJ2-1 TRBV7-2 CASSSQRGEQFF
17 TRBJ2-1 TRBV11-2 CASSTKTGGIGDNEQFF
14 TRBJ2-7 TRBV5-4 CASSVDSPVNEQYF
15 TRBJ2-5 TRBV28 CASSLFNRGPETQYF
15 TRBJ2-7 TRBV6-8 CAILPGDRSSYEQYF
16 TRBJ2-1 TRBV19 CASSIGEAGGGNEQFF
16 TRBJ2-7 TRBV18 CASSPNTGTGGYEQYF
13 TRBJ2-1 TRBV5-1 CASSLFQTNEQFF
12 TRBJ2-5 TRBV6-6 CASSASGETQYF
15 TRBJ2-1 TRBV5-1 CASSPGGGPYNEQFF
18 TRBJ2-3 TRBV7-9 CASSAPGLAGGPADTQYF
15 TRBJ1-2 TRBV18 CASSPGAVQDYGYTF
14 TRBJ1-2 TRBV12-3/TRBV12-4 CASSLWPDRDGYTF
17 TRBJ2-5 TRBV11-2 CASSFYSSGQGWETQYF
16 TRBJ2-7 TRBV3-1 CASSQDRGSIWYEQYF
16 TRBJ2-1 TRBV4-2 CASSQDGTGVVYEQFF
14 TRBJ1-6 TRBV27 CASSGDYYNSPLHF
15 TRBJ1-1 TRBV5-1 CASSLGPGRNTEAFF
14 TRBJ2-5 TRBV5-1 CASSPPTSTETQYF
14 TRBJ2-1 TRBV6-1 CASRRRQAYNEQFF
17 TRBJ1-5 TRBV6-2/TRBV6-3 CASSLVPGQGSVQPQHF
16 TRBJ2-5 TRBV14 CASSQVVRGGYETQYF
16 TRBJ2-5 TRBV7-8 CASSLLAGGRKETQYF
13 TRBJ1-1 TRBV3-1 CASSHRQDAEAFF
16 TRBJ1-3 TRBV6-5 CASSFTASSSGNTIYF
14 TRBJ2-2 TRBV3-1 CASSPTRNTGELFF
14 TRBJ2-7 TRBV4-3 CASSRMDRGDEQYF
14 TRBJ1-2 TRBV7-2 CASSSATANYGYTF
16 TRBJ1-4 TRBV5-1 CASSPQPGQENEKLFF
16 TRBJ2-2 TRBV9 CASSIIEGGGTGELFF
13 TRBJ2-7 TRBV6-6 CASSYRGQYEQYF
15 TRBJ2-7 TRBV28 CASSSHRDYSYEQYF